A single sample gave rise to the 25 T cell receptor beta chains below, sequenced in a study of blood T cell repertoires in COVID-19. Repertoires were generated with immunoSEQ multiplex PCR, while TCRdb's copy carries only in-frame clones and drops some. The data show 250,000 to 350,000 clones, roughly 90% seen once. Input material: PBMCs or T cells enriched from blood (not recorded which). These receptors originate from a woman between 50 and 59 years old who had recovered from COVID-19.

This chain uses TRBV18 with TRBJ1-5; possible D gene TRBD1, 5 bases. The CDR3 is 16 residues long. Trimming took 3 bases from V and 6 from J, leaving 18 bases between them. CDR1 KGHSH and CDR2 LQKENI come from the germline V gene. CDR3 residues: CASSPQRQAGGQPQHF. The CDR3 region has the DNA TGTGCCAGCTCACCTCAGCGGCAGGCGGGGGGTCAGCCCCAGCATTTT. Combining the CDR3 with reference TRBV18 and TRBJ1-5 gives the whole variable domain NAGVMQNPRHLVRRRGQEARLRCSPMKGHSHVYWYRQLPEEGLKFMVYLQKENIIDESGMPKERFSAEFPKEGPSILRIQQVVRGDSAAYFCASSPQRQAGGQPQHFGDGTRLSIL.

The chain has TRBV5-8 and TRBJ1-2; no definite D call. Trimming cost V 0 bases and J 0 bases, with 9 bases left between them. In germline, CDR1 is SGHTS, CDR2 YDEGEE. The length of the CDR3 is 15 residues. The CDR3 sequence is CASSLGGFTNYGYTF. Here the CDR3 DNA reads TGTGCCAGCAGCTTGGGAGGGTTCACTAACTATGGCTACACCTTC. Full variable domain (outside the CDR3, taken from reference TRBV5-8 and TRBJ1-2): EAGVTQSPTHLIKTRGQQATLRCSPISGHTSVYWYQQALGLGLQFLLWYDEGEERNRGNFPPRFSGRQFPNYSSELNVNALELEDSALYLCASSLGGFTNYGYTFGSGTRLTVV.

The genes are TRBV4-3 and TRBJ1-6, with a tentative D call TRBD1 (6 bases). Deletions cut 0 bases from V and 15 bases from J, with 18 bases between. The germline V gene has CDR1 LGHNA and CDR2 YSLEER. This CDR3 has 15 residues. The CDR3 spells CASSQDWGFRGILHF. DNA for the CDR3: TGCGCCAGCAGCCAAGATTGGGGATTCAGGGGAATCCTCCACTTT.

The chain links TRBV7-2 to TRBJ1-1; a weak D match, TRBD1 (6 bases). CDR3 length: 14 residues. The V gene's germline CDR1 is SGHTA and CDR2 FQGNSA. V dropped 3 bases and J dropped 1 base, with 9 bases sitting between them. The CDR3 DNA reads TGTGCCAGCAGCTTTACAGGGTGGAACACTGAAGCTTTCTTT. It specifies CASSFTGWNTEAFF.

This chain uses TRBV4-3 with TRBJ2-3, with 14 bases aligning to TRBD2. CDR3 length: 20 amino acids. Per germline, CDR1 LGHNA and CDR2 YSLEER. Trimming removed 5 bases from V and 3 bases from J; junction bases left unmatched: 16. The CDR3 sequence: CASSRGLAGDRGSRTDTQYF. The DNA of the CDR3 is TGCGCCAGCAGCAGGGGACTAGCGGGAGATAGGGGATCCCGGACAGATACGCAGTATTTT.

The chain uses TRBV30 and TRBJ2-2; 8 nucleotides align to TRBD2. Germline V gives CDR1 GTSNPN, CDR2 SVGIG (reference sequence). V gave up 0 bases and J gave up 1 base; unmatched junction bases: 10. CDR3 length: 18 amino acids. The CDR3 reads CAWSVLAGGAENTGELFF. In DNA, the CDR3 is TGTGCCTGGAGTGTATTGGCGGGGGGCGCGGAGAACACCGGGGAGCTGTTTTTT.

The V and J genes are TRBV7-9 and TRBJ2-1; tentative D call: TRBD2 (5 bases). V lost 3 bases to trimming and J lost 6 bases, with 18 bases between them. The CDR3 is 16 residues long. The germline gives CDR1 SEHNR, CDR2 FQNEAQ (reference sequence). The CDR3 sequence is CASSFLEFVASNEQFF. The CDR3 DNA is TGTGCCAGCAGCTTTCTAGAATTTGTAGCGTCCAATGAGCAGTTCTTC.

This sequence joins TRBV11-1 and TRBJ2-3; TRBD2 aligns across 13 bases. Losses at the gene ends were 5 bases for V and 2 bases for J; bases not matched to a gene: 4. The germline V gene encodes CDR1 SGHAT and CDR2 FQDESV (reference sequence). The CDR3 loop spans 16 amino acids. The chain's CDR3 is CASSQGTSGITDTQYF. CDR3 sequence (DNA): TGTGCCAGCAGCCAAGGGACTAGCGGGATCACAGATACGCAGTATTTT.

V usage is TRBV5-1 and J usage is TRBJ2-2, with 8 bases identical to TRBD2. Germline V CDR1 and CDR2: SGHRS, YFSETQ. V shed 4 bases, J shed 5 bases, and the junction held 10 bases outside the gene matches. The length of the CDR3 is 16 residues. The CDR3 reads CASSEAGASGTGELFF. The CDR3 DNA reads as TGCGCCAGCAGCGAGGCCGGGGCTAGCGGGACCGGGGAGCTGTTTTTT. The full variable domain, its missing parts supplied by reference TRBV5-1 and TRBJ2-2, is KAGVTQTPRYLIKTRGQQVTLSCSPISGHRSVSWYQQTPGQGLQFLFEYFSETQRNKGNFPGRFSGRQFSNSRSEMNVSTLELGDSALYLCASSEAGASGTGELFFGEGSRLTVL.

This chain joins TRBV2 and TRBJ1-2; D ambiguous. The CDR3 runs 13 residues. V was clipped by 4 bases and J by 4 bases, with 10 bases between them. The germline gives CDR1 SNHLY, CDR2 FYNNEI. The CDR3 bases are TGTGCCAGCAGTGGGACTGAAATCTATGGCTACACCTTC. Translation gives CASSGTEIYGYTF.

The chain carries TRBV6-5 and TRBJ1-2; tentatively, D is TRBD1 (5 bases). Trimming shortened V by 2 bases and J by 5 bases, and 9 bases separated the two germline ends. From germline, CDR1 is MNHEY and CDR2 SVGAGI. CDR3 length: 13 residues. In DNA, the CDR3 is TGTGCCAGCAGTTACGCCGGGGGTTATGGCTACACCTTC. This translates into CASSYAGGYGYTF.

The sample holds a few counts of this clone. The chain links TRBV11-2 to TRBJ1-5, with TRBD1 matching 9 bases. The V gene's germline CDR1 is SGHAT and CDR2 FQNNGV. V lost 5 bases to trimming and J lost 4 bases; unmatched junction nucleotides: 6. The CDR3 runs 15 residues. The CDR3 bases are TGTGCCAGCAGCGAAACGACAGGGGGTAATCAGCCCCAGCATTTT. Translating it yields CASSETTGGNQPQHF. The full variable domain, in which reference TRBV11-2 and TRBJ1-5 provide the parts outside the CDR3, is EAGVAQSPRYKIIEKRQSVAFWCNPISGHATLYWYQQILGQGPKLLIQFQNNGVVDDSQLPKDRFSAERLKGVDSTLKIQPAKLEDSAVYLCASSETTGGNQPQHFGDGTRLSIL.

The V gene is TRBV19, the J gene TRBJ2-4; TRBD2 agrees at 11 bases. Germline trimming cut 5 bases from V and 1 base from J; bases unmatched to any gene: 10. The CDR3 extends over 18 amino acids. Germline V gene sequence: CDR1 LNHDA, CDR2 SQIVND (reference sequence). DNA of the CDR3: TGTGCCAGTAGTCAACTAGCGGGAGAGGTAGGGGCCAAAAACATTCAGTACTTC. Its protein is CASSQLAGEVGAKNIQYF.

The chain couples TRBV7-2 to TRBJ2-7, with 11 nucleotides matching TRBD2. Germline loops: CDR1 SGHTA, CDR2 FQGNSA. The CDR3 consists of 16 residues. J gave up 2 bases and V 5 bases, and 8 bases lay outside the gene matches. Here the CDR3 DNA reads TGTGCCAGCAGCCAAGGGACTAGCGGACCTGCCTACGAGCAGTACTTC. Translated: CASSQGTSGPAYEQYF.

This chain links TRBV5-6 with TRBJ2-7; D is undetermined. Trimming left V 0 bases short and J 3 bases short, with 7 bases between. The germline V gene encodes CDR1 SGHDT and CDR2 YYEEEE. The CDR3 is 13 amino acids. CDR3 nucleotides: TGTGCCAGCAGCTTGGCCGTGAGCTACGAGCAGTACTTC. Encoded protein: CASSLAVSYEQYF.

The chain recombines TRBV18 with TRBJ2-7; D is possibly TRBD1 (6 bases). Germline V gives CDR1 KGHSH, CDR2 LQKENI. V was trimmed by 4 bases and J by 0 bases, leaving 16 bases between them. This CDR3 contains 16 residues. The CDR3 sequence: CASSLFGQPNSYEQYF. CDR3 nucleotide sequence: TGTGCCAGCTCACTATTCGGACAGCCTAACTCCTACGAGCAGTACTTC.

V and J are TRBV6-2 or TRBV6-3 and TRBJ1-5, with 7 bases fitting TRBD1. Germline V gene data show CDR1 as MNHEY and CDR2 as SVGEGT. CDR3 length: 14 amino acids. With V trimmed by 6 bases and J by 5 bases, 7 bases remained unmatched. The CDR3 sequence: CASSSTGLYQPQHF. In nucleotides, the CDR3 is TGTGCCAGCAGCTCGACAGGGCTCTATCAGCCCCAGCATTTT.

The genes are TRBV7-9 and TRBJ2-1, with a possible D match to TRBD1 (5 bases). V lost 5 bases, J lost 0 bases, and 17 bases lay in between. The CDR3 contains 17 residues. Per germline, CDR1 SEHNR and CDR2 FQNEAQ (reference sequence). The CDR3 region has the DNA TGTGCCAGCAGCCCAATCCAGGGCGCGGCCTCCTACAATGAGCAGTTCTTC. It specifies CASSPIQGAASYNEQFF.

This rearrangement joins TRBV5-1 to TRBJ2-7; 7 bases agree with TRBD1. This CDR3 spans 17 amino acids. CDR1 and CDR2 from the germline V gene are SGHRS and YFSETQ. The V segment lost 1 base and the J segment 0 bases; nucleotides outside the gene matches: 10. The CDR3 is CASSLNPTGASSYEQYF. CDR3 in DNA: TGCGCCAGCAGCTTGAACCCTACAGGGGCAAGCTCCTACGAGCAGTACTTC.

The chain uses TRBV11-2 and TRBJ2-1; the match to TRBD2 covers 13 bases. CDR1 is SGHAT, CDR2 FQNNGV, per germline. The CDR3 loop spans 17 amino acids. The trim removed 5 bases at V and 9 bases at J, leaving 13 bases unmatched. The DNA for the CDR3 is TGTGCCAGCAGCCCCTCTAAGGGACTAGCGGGATTTTTTGAGCAGTTCTTC. It yields the protein CASSPSKGLAGFFEQFF.

The CDR3 region has the DNA TGTGCCAGCAGGAAGACTAGCGGGAGTTACGAGCAGTACTTC. Its protein product is CASRKTSGSYEQYF. The chain employs TRBV6-5 and TRBJ2-7, with 12 bases identical to TRBD2. Germline CDR1 reads MNHEY; CDR2 reads SVGAGI. This CDR3 spans 14 amino acids. The V and J ends lost 6 bases and 4 bases, in that order; junction bases with no gene match: 4.

This chain uses TRBV27 with TRBJ1-2, with D possibly matching TRBD1 (6 bases). This CDR3 is built from 15 residues. Germline V lookup: CDR1 MNHEY, CDR2 SMNVEV (reference sequence). The ends were cut back, 5 bases at V and 0 bases at J, with 13 bases in the middle. DNA for the CDR3: TGTGCCAGCAGTGGAAGGGACAAAACTAACTATGGCTACACCTTC. Translation: CASSGRDKTNYGYTF.

The gene calls are TRBV6-5 and TRBJ1-2; D is ambiguous. The germline V gene has CDR1 MNHEY and CDR2 SVGAGI. The CDR3 contains 14 residues. Between the trimmed V and J ends, which lost 5 bases and 0 bases, there was a span of 10 bases. The CDR3 loop is CASSIDGANYGYTF. The CDR3 nucleotides read TGTGCCAGCAGTATCGACGGAGCTAACTATGGCTACACCTTC.

This sequence joins TRBV3-1 (or the pseudogene TRBV3-2) and TRBJ2-1; 7 bases are a match to TRBD2. Losses at the gene ends were 1 base for V and 0 bases for J; bases not matched to a gene: 9. The CDR3 runs 18 residues. CDR1 is LGHDT and CDR2 is YNNKEL in the germline V gene (reference sequence). The CDR3 sequence: CASSQVRKGGGSYNEQFF. Here the CDR3 DNA reads TGTGCCAGCAGCCAAGTACGGAAAGGCGGGGGCTCCTACAATGAGCAGTTCTTC.

The chain uses TRBV19 and TRBJ2-7; tentative D call: TRBD1 (6 bases). This CDR3 region has 13 residues. Germline V gives CDR1 LNHDA, CDR2 SQIVND (reference sequence). V was clipped by 4 bases and J by 4 bases, with 11 bases between them. DNA of the CDR3: TGTGCCAGTAGTACAACTAGGGGGTACGAGCAGTACTTC. As protein: CASSTTRGYEQYF.